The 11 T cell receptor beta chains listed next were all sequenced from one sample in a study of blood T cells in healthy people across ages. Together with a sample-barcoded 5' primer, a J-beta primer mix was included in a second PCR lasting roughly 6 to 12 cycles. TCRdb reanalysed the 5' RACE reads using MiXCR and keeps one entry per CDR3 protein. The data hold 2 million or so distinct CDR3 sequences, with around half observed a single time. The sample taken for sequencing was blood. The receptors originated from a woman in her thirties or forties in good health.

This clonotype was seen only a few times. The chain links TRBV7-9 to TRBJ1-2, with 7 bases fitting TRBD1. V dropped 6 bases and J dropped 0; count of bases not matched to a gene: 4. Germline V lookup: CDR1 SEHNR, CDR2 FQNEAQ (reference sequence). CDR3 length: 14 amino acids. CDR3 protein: CASSKTGPNYGYTF. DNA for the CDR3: TGTGCCAGCAGTAAGACAGGGCCTAACTATGGCTACACCTTC.

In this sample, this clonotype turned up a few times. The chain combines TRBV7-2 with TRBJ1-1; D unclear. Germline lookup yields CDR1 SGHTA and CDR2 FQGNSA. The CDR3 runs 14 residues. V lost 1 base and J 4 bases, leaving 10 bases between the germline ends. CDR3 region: CASSLDFGGTEAFF. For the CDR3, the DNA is TGTGCCAGCAGCTTAGATTTCGGAGGCACTGAAGCTTTCTTT.

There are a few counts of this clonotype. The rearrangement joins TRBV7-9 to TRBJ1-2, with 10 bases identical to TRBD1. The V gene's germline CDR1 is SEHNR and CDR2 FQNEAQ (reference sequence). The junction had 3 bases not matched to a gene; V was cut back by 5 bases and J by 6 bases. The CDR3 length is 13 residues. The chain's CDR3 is CASSTDRGHGYTF. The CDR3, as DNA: TGTGCCAGCAGCACAGACAGGGGGCATGGCTACACCTTC.

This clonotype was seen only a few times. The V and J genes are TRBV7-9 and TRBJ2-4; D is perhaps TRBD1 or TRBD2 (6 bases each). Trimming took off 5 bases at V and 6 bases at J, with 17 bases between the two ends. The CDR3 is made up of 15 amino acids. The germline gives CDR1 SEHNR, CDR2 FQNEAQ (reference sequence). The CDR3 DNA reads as TGTGCCAGCAGCCCCGGGGGCCGCCAAATAAACATTCAGTACTTC. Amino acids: CASSPGGRQINIQYF.

The CDR3 sequence: CASSAGRRQETQYF. CDR3 in DNA: TGCGCCAGCAGCGCAGGGAGACGCCAAGAGACCCAGTACTTC. V gene TRBV5-1 combines with J gene TRBJ2-5; D is tentatively TRBD1 or TRBD2 (5 bases each). The V and J ends lost 4 bases and 1 base respectively, with 11 bases between them. From germline, CDR1 is SGHRS and CDR2 YFSETQ. The CDR3 has 14 residues.

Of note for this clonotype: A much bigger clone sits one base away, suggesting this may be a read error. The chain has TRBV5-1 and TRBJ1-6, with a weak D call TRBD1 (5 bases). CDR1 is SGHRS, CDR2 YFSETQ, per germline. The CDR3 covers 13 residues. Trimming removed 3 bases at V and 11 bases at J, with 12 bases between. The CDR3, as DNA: TGCGCCAGCAGCTGGGAACAGGTGACACCCCTCCACTTT. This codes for CASSWEQVTPLHF.

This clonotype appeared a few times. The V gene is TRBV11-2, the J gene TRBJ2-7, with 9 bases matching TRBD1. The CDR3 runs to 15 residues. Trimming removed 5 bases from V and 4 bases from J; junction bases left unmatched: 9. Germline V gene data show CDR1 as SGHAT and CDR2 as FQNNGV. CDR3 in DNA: TGTGCCAGCAGCCCCCCGGGACAGGGTTGGTACGAGCAGTACTTC. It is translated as CASSPPGQGWYEQYF.

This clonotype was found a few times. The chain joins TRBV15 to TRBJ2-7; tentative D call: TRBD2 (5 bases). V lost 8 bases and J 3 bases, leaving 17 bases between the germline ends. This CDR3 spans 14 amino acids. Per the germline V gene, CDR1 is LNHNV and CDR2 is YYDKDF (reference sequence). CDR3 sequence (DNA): TGTGCCACCGGATCAGACGGGGAGCACTACGAGCAGTACTTC. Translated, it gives CATGSDGEHYEQYF.

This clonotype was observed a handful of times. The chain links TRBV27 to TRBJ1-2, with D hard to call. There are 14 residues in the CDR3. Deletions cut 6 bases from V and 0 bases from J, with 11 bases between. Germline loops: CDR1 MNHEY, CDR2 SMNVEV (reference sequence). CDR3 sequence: CASRRGTSNYGYTF. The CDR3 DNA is TGTGCCAGCAGACGGGGAACTTCTAACTATGGCTACACCTTC.

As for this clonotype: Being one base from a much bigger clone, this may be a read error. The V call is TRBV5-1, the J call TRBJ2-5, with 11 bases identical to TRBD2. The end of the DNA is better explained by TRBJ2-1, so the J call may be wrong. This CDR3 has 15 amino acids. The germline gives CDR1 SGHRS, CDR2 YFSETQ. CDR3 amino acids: CASSPGTSGQETQFF. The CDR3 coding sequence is TGCGCCAGCAGCCCCGGGACTAGCGGACAAGAGACCCAGTTCTTC.

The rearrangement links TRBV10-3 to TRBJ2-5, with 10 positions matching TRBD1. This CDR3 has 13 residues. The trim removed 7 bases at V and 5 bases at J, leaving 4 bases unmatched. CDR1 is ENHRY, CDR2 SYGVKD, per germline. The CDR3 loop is CAIKPGQGETQYF. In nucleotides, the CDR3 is TGTGCCATCAAACCGGGACAGGGGGAGACCCAGTACTTC.